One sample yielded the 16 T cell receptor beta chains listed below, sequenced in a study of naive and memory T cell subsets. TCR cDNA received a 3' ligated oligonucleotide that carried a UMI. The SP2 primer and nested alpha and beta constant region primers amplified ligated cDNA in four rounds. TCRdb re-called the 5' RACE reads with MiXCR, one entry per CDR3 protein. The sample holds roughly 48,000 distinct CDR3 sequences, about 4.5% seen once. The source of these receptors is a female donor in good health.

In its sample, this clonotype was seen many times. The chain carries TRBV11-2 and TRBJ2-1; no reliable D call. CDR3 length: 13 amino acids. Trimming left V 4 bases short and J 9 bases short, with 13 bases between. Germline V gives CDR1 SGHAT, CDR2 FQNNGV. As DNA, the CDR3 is TGTGCCAGCAGCTCGCTTAGGGTATTTGAGCAGTTCTTC. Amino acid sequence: CASSSLRVFEQFF.

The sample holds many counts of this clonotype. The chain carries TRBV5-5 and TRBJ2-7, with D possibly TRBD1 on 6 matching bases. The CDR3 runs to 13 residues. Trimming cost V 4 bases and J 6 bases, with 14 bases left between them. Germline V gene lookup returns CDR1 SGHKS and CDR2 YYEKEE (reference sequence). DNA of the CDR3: TGTGCCAGCAGCCCGGGACATGGAATCGAGCAGTACTTC. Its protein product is CASSPGHGIEQYF.

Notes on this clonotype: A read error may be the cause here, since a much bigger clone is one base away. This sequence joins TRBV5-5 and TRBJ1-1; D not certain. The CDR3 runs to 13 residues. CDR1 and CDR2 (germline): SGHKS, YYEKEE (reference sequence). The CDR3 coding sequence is TGTGCCAGCAGCTGGAGCATGAACACTGAAGCTTTATTT. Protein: CASSWSMNTEALF.

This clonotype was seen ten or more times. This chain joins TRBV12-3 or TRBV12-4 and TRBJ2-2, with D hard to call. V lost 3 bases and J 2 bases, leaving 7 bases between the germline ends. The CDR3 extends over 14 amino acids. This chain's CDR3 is CASSLAANTGELFF. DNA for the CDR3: TGTGCCAGCAGTTTGGCGGCAAACACCGGGGAGCTGTTTTTT.

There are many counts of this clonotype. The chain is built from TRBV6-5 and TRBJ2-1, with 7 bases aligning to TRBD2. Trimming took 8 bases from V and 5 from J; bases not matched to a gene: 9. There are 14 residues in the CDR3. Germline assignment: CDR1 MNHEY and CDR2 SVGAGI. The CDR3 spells CASRRGRGDNEQFF. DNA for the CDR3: TGTGCCAGCCGGCGCGGGAGAGGGGACAATGAGCAGTTCTTC.

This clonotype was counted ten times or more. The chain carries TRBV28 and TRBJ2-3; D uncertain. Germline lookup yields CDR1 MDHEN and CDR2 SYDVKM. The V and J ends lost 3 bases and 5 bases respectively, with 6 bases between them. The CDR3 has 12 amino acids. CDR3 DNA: TGTGCCAGCAGTTTCGAAGGAGATACGCAGTATTTT. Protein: CASSFEGDTQYF. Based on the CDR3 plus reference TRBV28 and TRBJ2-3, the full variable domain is DVKVTQSSRYLVKRTGEKVFLECVQDMDHENMFWYRQDPGLGLRLIYFSYDVKMKEKGDIPEGYSVSREKKERFSLILESASTNQTSMYLCASSFEGDTQYFGPGTRLTVL.

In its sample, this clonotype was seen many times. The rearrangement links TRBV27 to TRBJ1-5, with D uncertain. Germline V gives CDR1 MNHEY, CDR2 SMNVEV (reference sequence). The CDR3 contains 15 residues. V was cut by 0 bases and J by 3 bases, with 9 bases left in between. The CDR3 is CASSLSGGNNQPQHF. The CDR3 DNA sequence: TGTGCCAGCAGTTTATCCGGAGGGAACAATCAGCCCCAGCATTTT.

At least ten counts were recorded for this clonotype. The CDR3 region has the DNA TGTGCCAGCAGTGAGGGGACTAGCGACTACAATGAGCAGTTCTTC. The encoded protein is CASSEGTSDYNEQFF. The chain carries TRBV6-4 and TRBJ2-1; 10 nucleotides line up with TRBD2. The germline V gene encodes CDR1 MRHNA and CDR2 SNTAGT. J was trimmed by 3 bases and V by 3 bases; bases with no gene match: 2. The CDR3 has 15 amino acids.

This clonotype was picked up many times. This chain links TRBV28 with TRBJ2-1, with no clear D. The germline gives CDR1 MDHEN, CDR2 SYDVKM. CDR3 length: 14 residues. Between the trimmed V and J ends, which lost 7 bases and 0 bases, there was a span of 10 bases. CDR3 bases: TGTGCCAGCATTTTCAAGGGCTCCTACAATGAGCAGTTCTTC. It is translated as CASIFKGSYNEQFF. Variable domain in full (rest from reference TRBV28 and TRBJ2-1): DVKVTQSSRYLVKRTGEKVFLECVQDMDHENMFWYRQDPGLGLRLIYFSYDVKMKEKGDIPEGYSVSREKKERFSLILESASTNQTSMYLCASIFKGSYNEQFFGPGTRLTVL.

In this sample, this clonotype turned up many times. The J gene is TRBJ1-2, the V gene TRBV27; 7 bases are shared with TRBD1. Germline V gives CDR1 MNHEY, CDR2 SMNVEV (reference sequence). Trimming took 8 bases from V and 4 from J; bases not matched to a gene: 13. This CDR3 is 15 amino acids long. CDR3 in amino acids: CASRGGQSQSYGYTF. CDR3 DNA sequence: TGTGCCAGCCGAGGGGGACAGAGCCAATCCTATGGCTACACCTTC.

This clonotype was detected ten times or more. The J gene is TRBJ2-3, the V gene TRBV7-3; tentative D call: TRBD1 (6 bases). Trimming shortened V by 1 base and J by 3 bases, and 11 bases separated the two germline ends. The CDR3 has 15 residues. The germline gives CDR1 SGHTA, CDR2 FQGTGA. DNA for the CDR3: TGTGCCAGCAGCTTAAGGGGGCGTGAGACAGATACGCAGTATTTT. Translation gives CASSLRGRETDTQYF.

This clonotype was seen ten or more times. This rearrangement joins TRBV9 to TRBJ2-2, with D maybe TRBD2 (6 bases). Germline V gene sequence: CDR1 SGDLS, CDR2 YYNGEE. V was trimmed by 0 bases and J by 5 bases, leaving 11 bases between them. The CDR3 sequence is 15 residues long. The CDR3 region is CASSVVAAGTGELFF. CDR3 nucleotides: TGTGCCAGCAGCGTAGTAGCTGCGGGGACCGGGGAGCTGTTTTTT.

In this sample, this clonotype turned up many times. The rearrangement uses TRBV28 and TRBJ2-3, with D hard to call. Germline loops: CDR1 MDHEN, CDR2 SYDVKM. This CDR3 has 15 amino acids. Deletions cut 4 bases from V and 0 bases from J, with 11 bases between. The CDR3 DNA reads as TGTGCCAGCAGTTCGCTTGGCGGTAGCACAGATACGCAGTATTTT. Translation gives CASSSLGGSTDTQYF.

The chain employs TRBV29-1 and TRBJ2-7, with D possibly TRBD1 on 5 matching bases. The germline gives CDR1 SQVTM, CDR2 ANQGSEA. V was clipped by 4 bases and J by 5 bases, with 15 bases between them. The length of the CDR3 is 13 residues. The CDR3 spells CSVGRGWTDEQYF. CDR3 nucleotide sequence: TGCAGCGTTGGAAGGGGATGGACGGACGAGCAGTACTTC.

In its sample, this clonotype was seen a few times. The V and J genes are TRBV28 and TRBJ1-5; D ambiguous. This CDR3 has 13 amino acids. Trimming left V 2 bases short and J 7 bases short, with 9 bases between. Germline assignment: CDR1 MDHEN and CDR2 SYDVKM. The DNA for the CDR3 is TGTGCCAGCAGTTTACTTGGGCAGCAGCCCCAGCATTTT. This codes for CASSLLGQQPQHF. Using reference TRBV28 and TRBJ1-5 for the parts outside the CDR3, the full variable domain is DVKVTQSSRYLVKRTGEKVFLECVQDMDHENMFWYRQDPGLGLRLIYFSYDVKMKEKGDIPEGYSVSREKKERFSLILESASTNQTSMYLCASSLLGQQPQHFGDGTRLSIL.

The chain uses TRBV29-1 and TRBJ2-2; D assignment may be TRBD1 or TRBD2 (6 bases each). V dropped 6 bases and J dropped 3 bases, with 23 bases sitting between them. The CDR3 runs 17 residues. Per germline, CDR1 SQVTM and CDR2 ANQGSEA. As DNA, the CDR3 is TGCAGCGTATTCGGGGGCAGGTTTCGGGGAGACACCGGGGAGCTGTTTTTT. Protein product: CSVFGGRFRGDTGELFF.